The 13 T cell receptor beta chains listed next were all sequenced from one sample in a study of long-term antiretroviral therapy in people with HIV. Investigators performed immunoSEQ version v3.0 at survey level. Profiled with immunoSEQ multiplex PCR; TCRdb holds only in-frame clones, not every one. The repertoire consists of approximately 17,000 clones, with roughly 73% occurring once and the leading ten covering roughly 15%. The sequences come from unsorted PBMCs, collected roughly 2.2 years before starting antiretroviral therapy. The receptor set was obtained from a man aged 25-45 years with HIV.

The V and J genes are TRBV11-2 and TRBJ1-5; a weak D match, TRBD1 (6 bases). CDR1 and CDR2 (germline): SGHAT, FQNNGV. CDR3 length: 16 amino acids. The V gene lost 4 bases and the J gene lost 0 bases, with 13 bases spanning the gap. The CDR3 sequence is CASSSGAANSNQPQHF. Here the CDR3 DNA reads TGTGCCAGCAGCTCAGGGGCAGCAAATAGCAATCAGCCCCAGCATTTT.

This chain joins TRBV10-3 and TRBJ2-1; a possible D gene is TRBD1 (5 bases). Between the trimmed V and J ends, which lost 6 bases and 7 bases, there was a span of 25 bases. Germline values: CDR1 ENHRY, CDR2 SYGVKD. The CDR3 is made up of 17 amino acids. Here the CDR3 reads CAISPRVAQGTSNEQFF. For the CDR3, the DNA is TGTGCCATCAGCCCCCGCGTCGCGCAGGGCACTTCGAATGAGCAGTTCTTC.

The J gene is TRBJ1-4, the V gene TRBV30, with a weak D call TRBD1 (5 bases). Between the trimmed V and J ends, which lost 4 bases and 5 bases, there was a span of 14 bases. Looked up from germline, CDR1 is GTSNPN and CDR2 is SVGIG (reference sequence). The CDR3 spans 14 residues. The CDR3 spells CAWNAAGRNEKLFF. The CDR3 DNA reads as TGTGCCTGGAACGCGGCGGGGCGGAATGAAAAACTGTTTTTT.

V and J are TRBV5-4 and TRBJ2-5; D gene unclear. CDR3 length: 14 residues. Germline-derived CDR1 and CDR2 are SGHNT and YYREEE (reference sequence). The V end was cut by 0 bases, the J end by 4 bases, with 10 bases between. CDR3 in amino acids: CASSLEGPRETQYF. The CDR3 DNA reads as TGTGCCAGCAGCTTGGAGGGTCCCAGAGAGACCCAGTACTTC.

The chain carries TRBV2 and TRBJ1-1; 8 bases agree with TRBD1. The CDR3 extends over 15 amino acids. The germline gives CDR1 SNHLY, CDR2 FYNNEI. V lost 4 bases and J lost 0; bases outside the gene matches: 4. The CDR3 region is CASSAPGGMNTEAFF. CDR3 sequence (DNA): TGTGCCAGCAGTGCTCCAGGGGGCATGAACACTGAAGCTTTCTTT.

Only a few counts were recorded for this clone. The CDR3 DNA sequence: TGTGCCAGCAGCCCAACCTTACTAGCGGTTACGCAGTATTTT. Protein product: CASSPTLLAVTQYF. This chain links TRBV9 with TRBJ2-3, with 8 bases lining up with TRBD2. The CDR3 has 14 amino acids. CDR1 and CDR2 from the germline V gene are SGDLS and YYNGEE. The V and J ends lost 4 bases and 8 bases, in that order; junction bases with no gene match: 9.

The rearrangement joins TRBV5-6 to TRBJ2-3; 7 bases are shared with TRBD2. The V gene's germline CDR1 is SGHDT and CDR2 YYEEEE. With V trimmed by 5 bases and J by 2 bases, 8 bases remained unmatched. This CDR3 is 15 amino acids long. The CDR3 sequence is CASSQTSEPTDTQYF. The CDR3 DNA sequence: TGTGCCAGCAGTCAAACTAGCGAACCCACAGATACGCAGTATTTT.

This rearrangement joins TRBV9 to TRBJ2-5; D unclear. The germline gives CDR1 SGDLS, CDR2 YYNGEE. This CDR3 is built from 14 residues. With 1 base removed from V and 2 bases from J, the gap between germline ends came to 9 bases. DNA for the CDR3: TGTGCCAGCAGCGTATCGACCGTACAAGAGACCCAGTACTTC. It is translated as CASSVSTVQETQYF.

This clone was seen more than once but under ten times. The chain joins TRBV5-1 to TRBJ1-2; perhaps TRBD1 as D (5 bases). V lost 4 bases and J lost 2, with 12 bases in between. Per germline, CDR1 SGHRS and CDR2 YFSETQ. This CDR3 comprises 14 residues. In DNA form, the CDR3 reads TGCGCCAGCAGCCCGGCAAGGGGCAACTATGGCTACACCTTC. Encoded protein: CASSPARGNYGYTF.

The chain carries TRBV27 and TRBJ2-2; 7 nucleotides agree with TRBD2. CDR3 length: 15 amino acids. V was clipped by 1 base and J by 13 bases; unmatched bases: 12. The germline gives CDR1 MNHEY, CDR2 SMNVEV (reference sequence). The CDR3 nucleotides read TGTGCCAGCAGTTTATATCGGGGCGGGAGTGTGGGGCTGTTTTTT. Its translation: CASSLYRGGSVGLFF.

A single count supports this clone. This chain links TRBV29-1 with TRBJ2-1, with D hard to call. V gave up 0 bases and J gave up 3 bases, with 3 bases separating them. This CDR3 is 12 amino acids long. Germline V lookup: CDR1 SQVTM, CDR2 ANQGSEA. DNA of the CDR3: TGCAGCGTTGAAGATCTCTACAATGAGCAGTTCTTC. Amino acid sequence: CSVEDLYNEQFF.

The DNA of the CDR3 is TGTGCCAGCAGCACACGTAGGGCCCAGCATTTT. Translating gives CASSTRRAQHF. The chain recombines TRBV21-1 with TRBJ1-5. TRBV21-1 corresponds to a pseudogene. The CDR3 has 11 residues.

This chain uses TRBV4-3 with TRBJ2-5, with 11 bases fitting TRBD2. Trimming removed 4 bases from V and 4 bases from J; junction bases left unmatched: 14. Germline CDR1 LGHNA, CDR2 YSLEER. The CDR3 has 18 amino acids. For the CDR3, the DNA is TGCGCCAGCAGCCTCCAATGGGCTAGCGGGAGGCCCGGAGAGACCCAGTACTTC. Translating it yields CASSLQWASGRPGETQYF.